This TCR beta chain was captured in a study of monozygotic twins with cystic fibrosis. Study-wide results and limits: Shared CDR3 numbers were not associated with age, concordance or severity.

Profiled with immunoSEQ multiplex PCR; TCRdb holds only in-frame clones, not every one. The sample carries 30,000 to 35,000 clones, 66% recorded once. Germline V CDR1 and CDR2: LGHNA, YNFKEQ. CDR3 length equals 17 residues. Trimming took 4 bases from V and 3 from J; bases not matched to a gene: 8. Note on this clone: Its antigen is currently unknown.

The origin of this receptor is a girl between 5 and 17 years old with cystic fibrosis. This sequence joins TRBV4-2 and TRBJ2-6; 8 bases are a match to TRBD1. What was sequenced was blood. The CDR3 DNA is TGTGCCAGCAGCCCTATGGACAGGGAGGATGGGGCCAACGTCCTGACTTTC. Its translation: CASSPMDREDGANVLTF.